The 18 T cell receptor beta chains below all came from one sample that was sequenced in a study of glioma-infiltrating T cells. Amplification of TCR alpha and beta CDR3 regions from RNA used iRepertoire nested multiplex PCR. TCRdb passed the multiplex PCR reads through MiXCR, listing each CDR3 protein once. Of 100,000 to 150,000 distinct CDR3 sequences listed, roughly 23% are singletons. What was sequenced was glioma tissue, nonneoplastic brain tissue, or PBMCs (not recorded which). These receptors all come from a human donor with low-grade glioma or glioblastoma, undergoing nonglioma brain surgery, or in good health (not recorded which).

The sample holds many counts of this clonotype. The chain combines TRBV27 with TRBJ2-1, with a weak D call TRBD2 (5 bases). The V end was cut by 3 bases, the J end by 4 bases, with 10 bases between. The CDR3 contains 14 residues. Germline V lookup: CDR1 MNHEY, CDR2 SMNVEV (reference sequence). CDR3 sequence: CASSFRGSYNEQFF. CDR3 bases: TGTGCCAGCAGTTTCCGGGGAAGTTACAATGAGCAGTTCTTC.

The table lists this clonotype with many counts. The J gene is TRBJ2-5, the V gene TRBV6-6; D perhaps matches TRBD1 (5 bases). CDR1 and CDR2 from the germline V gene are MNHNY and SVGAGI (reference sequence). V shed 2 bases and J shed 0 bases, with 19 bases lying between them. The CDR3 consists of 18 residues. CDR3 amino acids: CASSYGPRLQGHQETQYF. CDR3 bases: TGTGCCAGCAGTTACGGTCCCCGGCTTCAGGGCCACCAAGAGACCCAGTACTTC.

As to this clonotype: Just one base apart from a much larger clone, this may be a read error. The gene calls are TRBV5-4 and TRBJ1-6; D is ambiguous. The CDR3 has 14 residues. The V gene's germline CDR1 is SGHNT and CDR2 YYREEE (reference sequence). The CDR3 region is CASSLGTGSSLLHF. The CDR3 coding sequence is TGTGCCAGCAGCTTGGGTACTGGGTCTTCACTCCTCCACTTT.

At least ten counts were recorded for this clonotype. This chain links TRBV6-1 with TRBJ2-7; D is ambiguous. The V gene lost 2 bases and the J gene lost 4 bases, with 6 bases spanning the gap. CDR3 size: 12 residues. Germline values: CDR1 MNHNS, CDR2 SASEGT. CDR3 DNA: TGTGCCAGCAGTGAATTCGGATACGAGCAGTACTTC. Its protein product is CASSEFGYEQYF.

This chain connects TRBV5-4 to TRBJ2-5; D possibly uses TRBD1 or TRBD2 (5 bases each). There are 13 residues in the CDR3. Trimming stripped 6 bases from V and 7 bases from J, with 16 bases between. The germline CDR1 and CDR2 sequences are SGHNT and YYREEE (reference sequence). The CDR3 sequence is CASTPMGEGTQYF. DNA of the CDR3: TGTGCCAGCACTCCGATGGGGGAAGGGACCCAGTACTTC. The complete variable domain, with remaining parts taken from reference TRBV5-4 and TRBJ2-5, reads ETGVTQSPTHLIKTRGQQVTLRCSSQSGHNTVSWYQQALGQGPQFIFQYYREEENGRGNFPPRFSGLQFPNYSSELNVNALELDDSALYLCASTPMGEGTQYFGPGTRLLVL.

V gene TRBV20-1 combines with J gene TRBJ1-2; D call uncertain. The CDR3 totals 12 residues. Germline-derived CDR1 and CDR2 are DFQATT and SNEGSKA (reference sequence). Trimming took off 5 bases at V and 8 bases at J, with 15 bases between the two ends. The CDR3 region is CSAGPPTEGYTF. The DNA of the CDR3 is TGCAGTGCTGGACCACCAACGGAGGGCTACACCTTC.

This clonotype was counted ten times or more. The CDR3 DNA is TGCGCCAGCAGCCAAGTGAGCGGAACGGAAGAGCAGTACTTC. This codes for CASSQVSGTEEQYF. This sequence joins TRBV4-3 and TRBJ2-7, with a possible D match to TRBD2 (5 bases). The CDR3 covers 14 residues. The V gene lost 1 base and the J gene lost 7 bases, with 14 bases spanning the gap. Germline V lookup: CDR1 LGHNA, CDR2 YSLEER.

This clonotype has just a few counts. The CDR3 DNA is TGTGCCATCAGCCGGGACAGCTACGAGCAGTACTTC. Encoded protein: CAISRDSYEQYF. This chain joins TRBV10-3 and TRBJ2-7; 7 bases map to TRBD1. V trimming: 6 bases; J trimming: 3 bases; junction bases outside the gene matches: 2. This CDR3 is built from 12 residues. Germline V CDR1 and CDR2: ENHRY, SYGVKD.

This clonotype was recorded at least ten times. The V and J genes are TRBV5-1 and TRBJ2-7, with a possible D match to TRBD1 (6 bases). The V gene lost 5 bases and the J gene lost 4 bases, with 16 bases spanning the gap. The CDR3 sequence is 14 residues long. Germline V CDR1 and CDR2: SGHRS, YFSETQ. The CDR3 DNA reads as TGCGCCAGCAGTCGCTCCGGGACACCTTACGAGCAGTACTTC. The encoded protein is CASSRSGTPYEQYF.

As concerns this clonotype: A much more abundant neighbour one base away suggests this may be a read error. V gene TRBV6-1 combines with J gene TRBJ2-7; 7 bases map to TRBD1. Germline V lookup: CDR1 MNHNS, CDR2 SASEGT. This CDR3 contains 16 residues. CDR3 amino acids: CSSSRDSSGTAYEQYF. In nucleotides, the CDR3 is TGTTCCAGCAGTCGAGATTCTTCCGGGACAGCATACGAGCAGTACTTC.

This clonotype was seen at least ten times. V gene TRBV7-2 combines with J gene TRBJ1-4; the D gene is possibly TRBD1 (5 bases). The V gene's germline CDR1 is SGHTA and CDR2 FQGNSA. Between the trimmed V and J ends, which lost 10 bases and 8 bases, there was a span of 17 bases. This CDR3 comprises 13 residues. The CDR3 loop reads CATRGALYEKLFF. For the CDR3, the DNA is TGTGCCACTCGCGGGGCTCTATACGAAAAACTGTTTTTT.

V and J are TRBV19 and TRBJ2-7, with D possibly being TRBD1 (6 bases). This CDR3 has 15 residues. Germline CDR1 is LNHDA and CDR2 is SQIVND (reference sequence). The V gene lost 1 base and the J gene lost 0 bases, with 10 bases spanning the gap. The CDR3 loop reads CASSIGSGDSYEQYF. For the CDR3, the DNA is TGTGCCAGTAGTATAGGTTCAGGGGACTCCTACGAGCAGTACTTC.

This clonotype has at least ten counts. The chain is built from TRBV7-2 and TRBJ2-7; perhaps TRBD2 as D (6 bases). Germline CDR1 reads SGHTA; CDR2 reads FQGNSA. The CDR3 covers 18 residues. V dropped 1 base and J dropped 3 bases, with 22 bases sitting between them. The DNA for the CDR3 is TGTGCCAGCAGCTTAGGTCCCGGGAGTGGGGTTCAGGGCTACGAGCAGTACTTC. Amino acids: CASSLGPGSGVQGYEQYF.

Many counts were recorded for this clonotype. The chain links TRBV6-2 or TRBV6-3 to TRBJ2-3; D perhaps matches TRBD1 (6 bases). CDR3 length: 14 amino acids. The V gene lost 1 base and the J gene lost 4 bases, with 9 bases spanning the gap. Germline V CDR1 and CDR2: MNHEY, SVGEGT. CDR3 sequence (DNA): TGTGCCAGCAGTTACTACAGGGTTGCAGATACGCAGTATTTT. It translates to CASSYYRVADTQYF.

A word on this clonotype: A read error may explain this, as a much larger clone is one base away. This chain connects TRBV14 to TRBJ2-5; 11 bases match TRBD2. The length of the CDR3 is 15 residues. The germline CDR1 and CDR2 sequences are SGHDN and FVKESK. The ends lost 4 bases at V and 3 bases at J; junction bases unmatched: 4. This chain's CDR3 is CASSRLTSGKETQYF. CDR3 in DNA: TGTGCCAGCAGCCGCCTGACTAGCGGGAAAGAGACCCAGTACTTC.

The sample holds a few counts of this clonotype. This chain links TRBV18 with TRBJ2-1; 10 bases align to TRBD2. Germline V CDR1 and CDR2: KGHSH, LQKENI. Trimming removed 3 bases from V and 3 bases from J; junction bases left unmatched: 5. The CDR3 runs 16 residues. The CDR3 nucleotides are TGTGCCAGCTCACCCAGACTAGCGGGCCTCTACAATGAGCAGTTCTTC. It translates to CASSPRLAGLYNEQFF.

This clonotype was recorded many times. This chain's CDR3 is CASRRDREGTDTQYF. CDR3 DNA: TGCGCCAGCAGACGCGACAGGGAGGGCACAGATACGCAGTATTTT. The rearrangement joins TRBV4-3 to TRBJ2-3; tentative D call: TRBD1 (7 bases). With 6 bases removed from V and 1 base from J, the gap between germline ends came to 14 bases. This CDR3 has 15 amino acids. The germline gives CDR1 LGHNA, CDR2 YSLEER.

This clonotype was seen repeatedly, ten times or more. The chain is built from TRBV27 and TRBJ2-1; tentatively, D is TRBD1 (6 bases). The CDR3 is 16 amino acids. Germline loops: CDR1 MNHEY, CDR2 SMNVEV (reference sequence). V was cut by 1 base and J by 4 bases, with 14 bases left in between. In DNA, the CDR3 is TGTGCCAGCAGTTTATTGAGGACAGAGCTATACAATGAGCAGTTCTTC. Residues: CASSLLRTELYNEQFF.